This TCR beta chain emerged from a study of cytomegalovirus exposure and HLA in healthy donors. Vbeta (60) and Jbeta (13) primers were used in the PCR. Assay: immunoSEQ multiplex PCR; the TCRdb copy retains only in-frame clones and omits some. The table includes some 120,000 clones, 75% detected once. Despite likely unrecorded immune exposures, the donors were nominally healthy at the time of sampling. V dropped 1 base and J dropped 6; count of bases not matched to a gene: 14. Germline-derived CDR1 and CDR2 are SGHTA and FQGTGA. This CDR3 comprises 19 residues. General study points: High sensitivity and specificity were reportedly achieved when the classifier diagnosed cytomegalovirus status.

For this clone: Antigen unknown.

This receptor was taken from a woman aged 40 to 49 in good health and CMV-seropositive. Sequenced material: PBMCs. The chain carries TRBV7-3 and TRBJ1-4; 10 bases are a match to TRBD1. CDR3 residues: CASSLNPTGGGISDEKLFF. CDR3 nucleotides: TGTGCCAGCAGCTTAAACCCGACAGGGGGCGGTATATCTGATGAAAAACTGTTTTTT. Full variable domain (remainder filled in from reference TRBV7-3 and TRBJ1-4): GAGVSQTPSNKVTEKGKYVELRCDPISGHTALYWYRQSLGQGPEFLIYFQGTGAADDSGLPNDRFFAVRPEGSVSTLKIQRTERGDSAVYLCASSLNPTGGGISDEKLFFGSGTQLSVL.